One sample yielded the 15 T cell receptor beta chains listed below, sequenced in a study of blood T cell repertoires in COVID-19. Assay: immunoSEQ multiplex PCR; the TCRdb copy retains only in-frame clones and omits some. Here the sample spans roughly 250,000 clones, 70% to 90% being singletons. Sequencing used peripheral blood. The receptors derive from a man between 45 and 60 years old with acute or convalescent COVID-19.

There are a few counts of this clone. The chain is built from TRBV7-9 and TRBJ1-5; 9 nucleotides align to TRBD1. The CDR3 has 15 amino acids. Germline V lookup: CDR1 SEHNR, CDR2 FQNEAQ (reference sequence). The ends lost 4 bases at V and 6 bases at J; junction bases unmatched: 7. The CDR3 bases are TGTGCCAGCAGCTCAGAACGACAGGGGGGTCAGCCCCAGCATTTT. Protein product: CASSSERQGGQPQHF.

V gene TRBV30 combines with J gene TRBJ2-7; possible D gene TRBD1, 6 bases. CDR1 is GTSNPN and CDR2 is SVGIG in the germline V gene (reference sequence). The CDR3 has 13 amino acids. V was trimmed by 6 bases and J by 0 bases, leaving 12 bases between them. Written as DNA, the CDR3 is TGTGCCTGCCGAACAGGGAACTCCTACGAGCAGTACTTC. It codes for CACRTGNSYEQYF. Drawing the rest from reference TRBV30 and TRBJ2-7, the complete variable domain is SQTIHQWPATLVQPVGSPLSLECTVEGTSNPNLYWYRQAAGRGLQLLFYSVGIGQISSEVPQNLSASRPQDRQFILSSKKLLLSDSGFYLCACRTGNSYEQYFGPGTRLTVT.

This chain links TRBV6-5 with TRBJ2-2; TRBD1 aligns across 7 bases. The germline gives CDR1 MNHEY, CDR2 SVGAGI. The V and J ends lost 7 bases and 6 bases, in that order; junction bases with no gene match: 8. The CDR3 extends over 14 amino acids. CDR3 sequence reads: CASIRQGNSGELFF. The CDR3 coding sequence is TGTGCCAGCATCCGACAGGGTAATTCCGGGGAGCTGTTTTTT.

The CDR3: CASSLAVFNEKLFF. As DNA, the CDR3 is TGTGCCAGCAGTTTAGCAGTCTTTAATGAAAAACTGTTTTTT. The genes are TRBV28 and TRBJ1-4, with unresolved D. In germline, CDR1 is MDHEN, CDR2 SYDVKM. The CDR3 contains 14 residues. Deletions cut 2 bases from V and 4 bases from J, with 8 bases between.

This clone appeared a single time. CDR3 coding DNA: TGTGCCAGCAGCTCGGGACTAGCGGCCTACGAGCAGTACTTC. Its translation: CASSSGLAAYEQYF. The genes are TRBV7-2 and TRBJ2-7; 11 nucleotides agree with TRBD2. The germline V gene has CDR1 SGHTA and CDR2 FQGNSA. Germline trimming cut 4 bases from V and 2 bases from J; bases unmatched to any gene: 1. This CDR3 contains 14 residues.

The chain joins TRBV3-1 (or the pseudogene TRBV3-2) to TRBJ2-7; no clear D. The CDR3 totals 14 residues. Trimming pared 2 bases from V and 9 bases from J, leaving 17 bases between. Looked up from germline, CDR1 is LGHDT and CDR2 is YNNKEL (reference sequence). CDR3 loop: CASSQRRSPFRQYF. The CDR3 DNA reads TGTGCCAGCAGCCAAAGGCGGAGTCCCTTTAGGCAGTACTTC.

The chain carries TRBV6-5 and TRBJ1-3; a possible D gene is TRBD1 (5 bases). The CDR3 runs 14 residues. Germline CDR1 and CDR2: MNHEY and SVGAGI. V lost 3 bases and J 4 bases, leaving 10 bases between the germline ends. CDR3 sequence: CASSYTSGGNTIYF. In DNA, the CDR3 is TGTGCCAGCAGTTATACCTCAGGGGGAAACACCATATATTTT.

DNA of the CDR3: TGTGCCAGCAGCCAAGCGGACAGATCCTATAACTATGGCTACACCTTC. It yields the protein CASSQADRSYNYGYTF. The rearrangement joins TRBV3-1 (or the pseudogene TRBV3-2) to TRBJ1-2; TRBD1 is a possible D gene (6 bases). The CDR3 runs to 16 residues. The V gene lost 1 base and the J gene lost 1 base, with 13 bases spanning the gap. Germline assignment: CDR1 LGHDT and CDR2 YNNKEL (reference sequence).

The J gene is TRBJ1-6, the V gene TRBV28; 7 bases agree with TRBD1. V gave up 6 bases and J gave up 10 bases; unmatched junction bases: 6. The CDR3 has 13 amino acids. Germline CDR1 and CDR2: MDHEN and SYDVKM. CDR3 sequence reads: CASRIQGGSPLHF. Written as DNA, the CDR3 is TGTGCCAGCAGGATTCAGGGGGGCTCACCCCTCCACTTT.

The table lists this clone with a few counts. The genes are TRBV5-1 and TRBJ1-2; perhaps TRBD1 as D (6 bases). The CDR3 runs 16 residues. The germline V gene encodes CDR1 SGHRS and CDR2 YFSETQ. Trimming removed 4 bases at V and 6 bases at J, with 22 bases between. CDR3 sequence: CASSQTTSGVMDGYTF. The CDR3 DNA is TGCGCCAGCAGCCAAACAACCTCAGGGGTCATGGATGGCTACACCTTC.

The V call is TRBV5-4, the J call TRBJ1-2; no firm D call. The CDR3 runs 14 residues. The V and J ends lost 2 bases and 4 bases respectively, with 12 bases between them. Germline CDR1 is SGHNT and CDR2 is YYREEE (reference sequence). The CDR3 reads CASSFEGSSYGYTF. CDR3 DNA: TGTGCCAGCAGCTTCGAGGGTTCGAGCTATGGCTACACCTTC.

This rearrangement joins TRBV10-2 to TRBJ1-1, with a possible D match to TRBD1 (6 bases). Looked up from germline, CDR1 is WSHSY and CDR2 is SAAADI. This CDR3 is 12 amino acids long. V lost 2 bases and J 8 bases, leaving 9 bases between the germline ends. In nucleotides, the CDR3 is TGCGCCAGCAGTGAGGAGGGGACAGAAGCTTTCTTT. It specifies CASSEEGTEAFF.

V usage is TRBV28 and J usage is TRBJ1-2; 12 bases map to TRBD1. The CDR3 is 16 residues long. With 1 base clipped from V and 8 bases from J, the junction kept 8 bases outside the gene matches. The germline V gene has CDR1 MDHEN and CDR2 SYDVKM. The CDR3 here is CASSLLAGQGARGYTF. CDR3 coding DNA: TGTGCCAGCAGTTTATTAGCGGGACAGGGGGCGCGGGGCTACACCTTC.

The chain links TRBV19 to TRBJ1-5, with TRBD1 matching 8 bases. The CDR3 sequence is 14 residues long. Germline trimming cut 1 base from V and 5 bases from J; bases unmatched to any gene: 1. Germline CDR1 reads LNHDA; CDR2 reads SQIVND (reference sequence). CDR3 sequence: CASSIVGQDQPQHF. The CDR3 nucleotides read TGTGCCAGTAGTATAGTGGGACAGGATCAGCCCCAGCATTTT.

V and J are TRBV6-5 and TRBJ2-7; D unresolved. Deletions cut 4 bases from V and 6 bases from J, with 10 bases between. Germline V gene lookup returns CDR1 MNHEY and CDR2 SVGAGI. The CDR3 runs to 12 residues. The CDR3 nucleotides are TGTGCCAGCAGTTCCACGCCCAGCGAGCAGTACTTC. As protein: CASSSTPSEQYF.